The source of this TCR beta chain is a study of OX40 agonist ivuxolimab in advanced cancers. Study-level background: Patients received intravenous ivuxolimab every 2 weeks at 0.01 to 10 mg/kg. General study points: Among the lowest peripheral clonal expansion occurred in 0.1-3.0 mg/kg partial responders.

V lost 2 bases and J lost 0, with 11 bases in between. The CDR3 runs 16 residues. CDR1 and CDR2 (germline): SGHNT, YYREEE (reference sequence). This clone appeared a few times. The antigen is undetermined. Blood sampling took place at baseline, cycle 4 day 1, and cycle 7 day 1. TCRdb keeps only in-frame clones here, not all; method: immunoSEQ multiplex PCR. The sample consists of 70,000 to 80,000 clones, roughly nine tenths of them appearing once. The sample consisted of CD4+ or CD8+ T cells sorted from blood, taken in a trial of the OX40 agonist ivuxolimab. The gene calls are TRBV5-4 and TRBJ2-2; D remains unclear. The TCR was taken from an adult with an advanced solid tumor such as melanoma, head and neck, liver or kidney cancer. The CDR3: CASSLGQAANTGELFF. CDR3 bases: TGTGCCAGCAGCTTAGGGCAGGCGGCGAACACCGGGGAGCTGTTTTTT.